The source of this TCR beta chain is a study of cytomegalovirus exposure and HLA in healthy donors. V was cut by 1 base and J by 3 bases, with 10 bases left in between. Germline V gene sequence: CDR1 LGHNA, CDR2 YSLEER. This CDR3 has 14 residues. TCRdb's copy holds only in-frame clones and misses some; the assay was immunoSEQ multiplex PCR. In the table there are some 100,000 clones, roughly 90% of which are singletons. The rearrangement links TRBV4-3 to TRBJ2-7; TRBD1 might be the D (6 bases). What was sequenced was PBMCs. The TCR originated in a woman aged 18-29 years in good health and CMV-seronegative. CDR3 coding DNA: TGCGCCAGCAGCCAAGCACAGGGCAACTACGAGCAGTACTTC. Translation gives CASSQAQGNYEQYF.